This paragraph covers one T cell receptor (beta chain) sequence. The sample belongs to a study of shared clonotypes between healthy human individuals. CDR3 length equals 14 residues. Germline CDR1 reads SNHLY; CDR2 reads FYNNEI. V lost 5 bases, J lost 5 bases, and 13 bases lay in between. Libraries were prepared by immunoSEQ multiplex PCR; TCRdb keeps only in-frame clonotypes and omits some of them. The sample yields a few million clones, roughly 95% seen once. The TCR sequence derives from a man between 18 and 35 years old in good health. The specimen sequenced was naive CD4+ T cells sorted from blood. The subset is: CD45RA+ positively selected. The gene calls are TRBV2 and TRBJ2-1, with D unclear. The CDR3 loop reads CASSPPPQNNEQFF. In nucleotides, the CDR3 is TGTGCCAGCAGTCCTCCGCCGCAAAACAATGAGCAGTTCTTC.